The T cell receptor (beta chain) under discussion was sequenced for a study of response to subunit inactivated influenza vaccine. The junction had 13 bases not matched to a gene; V was cut back by 2 bases and J by 4 bases. Germline assignment: CDR1 ENHRY and CDR2 SYGVKD. This CDR3 has 17 amino acids. In TCRdb, the RT-PCR reads were re-called with MiXCR into one record per CDR3 protein. The sample includes 500,000 to 750,000 distinct CDR3 sequences, approximately 15% of them seen just once. Study findings and constraints: The authors suggested that every seasonal influenza vaccination recruits few new T cells.

Note on this clonotype: The antigen remains unidentified.

The chain couples TRBV10-3 to TRBJ2-7, with 8 bases identical to TRBD1. Here the sequenced sample was PBMCs from blood, taken roughly 13 days after vaccination. The receptor comes from a man aged 45-65 years who received an inactivated influenza vaccine. The CDR3, as DNA: TGTGCCATCAGTGAGCCGTATCGGGACAGGACCGGGTACGAGCAGTACTTC. Translated: CAISEPYRDRTGYEQYF.